This T cell receptor beta chain was captured by sequencing in a study of blood T cells in healthy people across ages. As for the study in general: Capture by template switching was about one barcoded beta molecule per two T cells.

PCR was performed a second time for about 7 to 12 cycles using a sample-barcoded 5' primer and a J-beta primer mix. All samples yielded 2.5 million or more CDR3-containing paired-end reads. From the 5' RACE reads, TCRdb called clonotypes with MiXCR, one entry per CDR3 protein. The table includes fewer than 1.5 million distinct CDR3 sequences, roughly 40% detected once. Remarks on this clonotype: Its antigen is as yet unknown.

Overall study findings and caveats: The fall in TCR beta diversity per million T cells was roughly linear with age.

The CDR3 has 15 residues. Germline V lookup: CDR1 SGHRS, CDR2 YFSETQ. Source material: blood. The chain carries TRBV5-1 and TRBJ2-1; D is perhaps TRBD1 (6 bases). The end of the DNA is better explained by TRBJ2-7, so the J call may be wrong. The origin of this receptor is a young woman in good health. CDR3 sequence (DNA): TGCGCCAGCAGCTTGTGGGCAGGGGAAGGCCACGAGCAGTACTTC. This codes for CASSLWAGEGHEQYF.